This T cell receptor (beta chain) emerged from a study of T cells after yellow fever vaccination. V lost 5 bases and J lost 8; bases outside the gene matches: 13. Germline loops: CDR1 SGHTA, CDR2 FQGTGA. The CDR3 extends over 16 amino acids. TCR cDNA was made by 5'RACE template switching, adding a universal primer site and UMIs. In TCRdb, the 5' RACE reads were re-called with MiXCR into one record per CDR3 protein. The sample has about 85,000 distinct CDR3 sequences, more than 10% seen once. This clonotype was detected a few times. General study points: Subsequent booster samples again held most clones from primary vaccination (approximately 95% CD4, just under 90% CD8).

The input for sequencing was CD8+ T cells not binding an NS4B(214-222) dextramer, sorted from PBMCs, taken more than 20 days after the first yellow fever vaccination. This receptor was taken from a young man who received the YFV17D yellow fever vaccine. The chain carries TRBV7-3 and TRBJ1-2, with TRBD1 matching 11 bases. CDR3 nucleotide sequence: TGTGCCAGCAGCCAAAGGACAGGGGGCGATGTACGAGGCTACACCTTC. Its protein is CASSQRTGGDVRGYTF. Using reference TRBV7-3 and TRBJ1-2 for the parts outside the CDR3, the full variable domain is GAGVSQTPSNKVTEKGKYVELRCDPISGHTALYWYRQSLGQGPEFLIYFQGTGAADDSGLPNDRFFAVRPEGSVSTLKIQRTERGDSAVYLCASSQRTGGDVRGYTFGSGTRLTVV.